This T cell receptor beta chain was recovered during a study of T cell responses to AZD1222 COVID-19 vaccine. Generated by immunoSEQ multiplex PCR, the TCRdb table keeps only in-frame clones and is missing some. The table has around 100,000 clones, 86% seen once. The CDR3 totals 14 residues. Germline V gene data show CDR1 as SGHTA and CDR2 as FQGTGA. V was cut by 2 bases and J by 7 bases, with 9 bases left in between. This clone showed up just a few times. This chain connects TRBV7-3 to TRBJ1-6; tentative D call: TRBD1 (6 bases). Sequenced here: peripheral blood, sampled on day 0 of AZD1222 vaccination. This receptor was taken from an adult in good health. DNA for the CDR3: TGTGCCAGCAGCTTAGGGGGGCTCAATTCACCCCTCCACTTT. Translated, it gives CASSLGGLNSPLHF.